This T cell receptor beta chain is from a study of vaccination effects on CD4 cells after COVID-19. General study points: There were few convalescent patients in the study and no early post-infection timepoints. Common cold coronaviruses were cross-recognized by only 1 of 255 vaccine-induced clones in healthy vaccinees.

Clones were read by immunoSEQ multiplex PCR, and TCRdb kept only the in-frame ones, dropping some. The sample holds 62,000 or so clones; 75% to 85% are singletons and the top ten take 10% to 15%. Comment on this clone: Its target is unknown.

Germline-derived CDR1 and CDR2 are MDHEN and SYDVKM. V lost 5 bases and J 2 bases, leaving 19 bases between the germline ends. The CDR3 runs to 16 residues. Sequencing was preceded by expansion of antigen-specific CD4+ T cells with viral peptide pools in the ViraFEST assay. Following culture for around 10 days, CD4+ T cells were isolated. The healthy vaccine recipients, who had no prior SARS-CoV-2 infection, showed negative nucleocapsid antibodies. Supplemented with roughly 9.6 IU/ml IL-2 and 9.5 to 10 ug/ml peptides, two million PBMC per well were kept in culture. Each culture had half its medium swapped for IL-2 medium on days 3 and 7.

This chain joins TRBV28 and TRBJ2-7; TRBD1 is a possible D gene (7 bases). Sequencing used CD4+ T cells from PBMCs cultured with SARS-CoV-2 spike peptides, obtained before COVID-19 vaccination. The receptor comes from a human donor who received a COVID-19 vaccine. Here the CDR3 DNA reads TGTGCCAGCAGTCCACCAGACAGGGAGGCGACCTACGAGCAGTACGTC. Encoded protein: CASSPPDREATYEQYV.